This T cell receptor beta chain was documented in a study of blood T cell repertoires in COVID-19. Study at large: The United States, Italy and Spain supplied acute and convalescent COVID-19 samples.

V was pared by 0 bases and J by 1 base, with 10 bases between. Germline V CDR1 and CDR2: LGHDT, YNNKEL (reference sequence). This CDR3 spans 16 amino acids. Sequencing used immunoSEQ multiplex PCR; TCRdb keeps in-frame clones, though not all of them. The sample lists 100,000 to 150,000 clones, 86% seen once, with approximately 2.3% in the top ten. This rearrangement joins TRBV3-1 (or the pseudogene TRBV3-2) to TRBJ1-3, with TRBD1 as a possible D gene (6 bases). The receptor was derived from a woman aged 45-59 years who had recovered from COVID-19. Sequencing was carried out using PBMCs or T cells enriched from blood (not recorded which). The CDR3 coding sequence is TGTGCCAGCAGCCAAGATCTGGGGGCATCTGGAAACACCATATATTTT. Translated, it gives CASSQDLGASGNTIYF.